This T cell receptor beta chain derives from a study of blood T cell repertoires in COVID-19. Overall study: The cDNA or gDNA used as material had been derived from T cells, B-cell-depleted T cells, or PBMCs.

Germline V gene lookup returns CDR1 MDHEN and CDR2 SYDVKM. The V end lost 2 bases, the J end lost 6 bases, and 13 bases lay between the germline ends. CDR3 length: 14 residues. In the original processing: Amplified reference gene primers provided the basis for estimating nucleated cell counts. The repertoire was sequenced with immunoSEQ multiplex PCR; TCRdb's copy has only in-frame clones and lacks some. Clonal size and the V and J genes are those of that table, whereas D and trimming came from the DNA. Altogether around 180,000 clones are present, 70% to 90% being singletons, with the ten largest covering roughly 2.9%.

The receptor was isolated from a woman aged 25 to 39 with active or convalescent COVID-19. The sample comprised peripheral blood. The chain couples TRBV28 to TRBJ1-2; tentative D call: TRBD1 (6 bases). This chain's CDR3 is CASSLLQGSHGYTF. CDR3 nucleotides: TGTGCCAGCAGTTTACTGCAGGGGAGTCATGGCTACACCTTC.